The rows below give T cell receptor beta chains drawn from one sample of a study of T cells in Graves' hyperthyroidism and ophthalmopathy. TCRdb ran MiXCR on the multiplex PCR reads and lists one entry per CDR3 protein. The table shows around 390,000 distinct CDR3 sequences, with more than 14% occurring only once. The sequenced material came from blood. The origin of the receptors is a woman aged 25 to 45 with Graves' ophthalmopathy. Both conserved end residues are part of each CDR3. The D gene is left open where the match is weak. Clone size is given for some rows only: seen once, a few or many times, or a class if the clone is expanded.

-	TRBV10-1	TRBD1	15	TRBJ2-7	TGCGCCAGCAGTTCGGGACAGCTACCTTCCTACGAGCAGTACTTC	CASSSGQLPSYEQYF
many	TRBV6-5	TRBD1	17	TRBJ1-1	TGTGCCAGCAGTTACTCAGGACAGGGGGCATCGAACACTGAAGCTTTCTTT	CASSYSGQGASNTEAFF
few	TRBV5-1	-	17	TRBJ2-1	TGCGCCAGCAGCTTCGACTCCACGCGGGGACTCTACAATGAGCAGTTCTTC	CASSFDSTRGLYNEQFF
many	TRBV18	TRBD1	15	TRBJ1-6	TGTGCCAGCTCGACCCTGACAGGGAATAATTCACCCCTCCACTTT	CASSTLTGNNSPLHF
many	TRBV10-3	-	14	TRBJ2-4	TGTGCCATCAGTGAGTCTGGCGGATTAAACATTCAGTACTTC	CAISESGGLNIQYF
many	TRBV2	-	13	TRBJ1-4	TGTGCCAGCACAGGCACAACTAATGAAAAACTGTTTTTT	CASTGTTNEKLFF
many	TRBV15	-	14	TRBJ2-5	TGTGCCACCAGCAGAGATTCAATAGGGCCTGACCAGTACTTC	CATSRDSIGPDQYF
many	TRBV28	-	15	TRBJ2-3	TGTGCCAGCAGTTTATCCAGTTCGCACACAGATACGCAGTATTTT	CASSLSSSHTDTQYF
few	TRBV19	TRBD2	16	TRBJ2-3	TGTGCCAGTAGTACCCCAAGACCTAGCGGGGGAGATACGCAGTATTTT	CASSTPRPSGGDTQYF
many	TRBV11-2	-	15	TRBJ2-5	TGTGCCAGCAGCTTAGAGCCGGAGATACAAGAGACCCAGTACTTC	CASSLEPEIQETQYF
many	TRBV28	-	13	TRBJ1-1	TGTGCCAGCAGTTTCGTCGGAACAACTGAAGCTTTCTTT	CASSFVGTTEAFF
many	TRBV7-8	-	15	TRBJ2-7	TGTGCCAGCAGCGATAGCGGTCGGGGAGCCTACGAGCAGTACTTC	CASSDSGRGAYEQYF
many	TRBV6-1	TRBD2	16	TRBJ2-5	TGTGCCAGCAGTGGAGGACTAGCGGGGGCTCAAGAGACCCAGTACTTC	CASSGGLAGAQETQYF
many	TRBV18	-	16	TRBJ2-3	TGTGCCAGCTCACCACTTGGAGTTACTAGCACAGATACGCAGTATTTT	CASSPLGVTSTDTQYF
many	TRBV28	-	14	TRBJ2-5	TGTGCCAGCAGGGGGAAGAAGTACCAAGAGACCCAGTACTTC	CASRGKKYQETQYF
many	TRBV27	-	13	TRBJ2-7	TGTGCCAGCACCCCTTACGGACAAAGCGAGCAGTACTTC	CASTPYGQSEQYF
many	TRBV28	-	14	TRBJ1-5	TGTGCCAGCAGACTAATATCCGGCAATCAGCCCCAGCATTTT	CASRLISGNQPQHF
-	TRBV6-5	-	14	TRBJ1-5	TGTGCCAGCAGTTACTCCCGCCTGGATCAGCCCCAGCATTTT	CASSYSRLDQPQHF
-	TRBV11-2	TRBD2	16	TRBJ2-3	TGTGCCAGCAGCTTAATGCGGGGGAGCCCTTCAAATACGCAGTATTTT	CASSLMRGSPSNTQYF
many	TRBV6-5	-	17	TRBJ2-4	TGTGCCAGCAGTTACAATCGGGGTTCGGGGGCCAAAAACATTCAGTACTTC	CASSYNRGSGAKNIQYF
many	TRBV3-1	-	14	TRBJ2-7	TGTGCCAGCAGCCAGGGGTCAAACCGGCGGGAGCAGTACTTC	CASSQGSNRREQYF
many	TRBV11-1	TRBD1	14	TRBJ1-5	TGTGCCAGCAGCTTTACCACAGGGGGCTGGCCCCAGCATTTT	CASSFTTGGWPQHF
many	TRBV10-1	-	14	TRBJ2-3	TGCGCCAGCAGTGGCAGCGTGGGCACAGATACGCAGTATTTT	CASSGSVGTDTQYF
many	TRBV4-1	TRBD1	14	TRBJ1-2	TGCGCCAGCAGCCCATCGACAGGGAACTATGGCTACACCTTC	CASSPSTGNYGYTF
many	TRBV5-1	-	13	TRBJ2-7	TGCGCCAGCAGCTCCGGGGTTTACTACGAGCAGTACTTC	CASSSGVYYEQYF
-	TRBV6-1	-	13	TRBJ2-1	TGTGCCAGCACTCAAGAGTACAGGGCCCCCCGGTTCTTC	CASTQEYRAPRFF
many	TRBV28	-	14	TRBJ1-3	TGTGCCAGCAGTCCGGGACCGCTCCTAGACACCATATATTTT	CASSPGPLLDTIYF
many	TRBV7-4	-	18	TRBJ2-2	TGTGCCAGCAGCTTAAAAGTCTGCGGGGGCCCGAACACCGGGGAGCTGTTTTTT	CASSLKVCGGPNTGELFF
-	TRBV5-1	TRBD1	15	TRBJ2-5	TGCGCCAGCAGACCCCAGACAGGGGACCAAGAGACCCAGTACTTC	CASRPQTGDQETQYF
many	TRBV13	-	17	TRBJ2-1	TGTGCCAGCAGCGCCAGACGGGTCAATCCCTCCTACAATGAGCAGTTCTTC	CASSARRVNPSYNEQFF
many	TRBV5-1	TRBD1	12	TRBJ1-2	TGCGCCAGCAGCTTGGGCGACAGGGGGAGCACCTTC	CASSLGDRGSTF
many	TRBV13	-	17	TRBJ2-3	TGTGCCAGCAGCCCCACGGGGGCAAGGTCGCCCTCAGATACGCAGTATTTT	CASSPTGARSPSDTQYF
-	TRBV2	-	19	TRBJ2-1	TGTGCCAGCAGTGAACGTATCCGTGGAGGTGTAGTTTTCTACAATGAGCAGTTCTTC	CASSERIRGGVVFYNEQFF
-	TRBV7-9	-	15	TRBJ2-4	TGTGCCAGCAGCTTAGGCGGGGTTACCAAAAACATTCAGTACTTC	CASSLGGVTKNIQYF
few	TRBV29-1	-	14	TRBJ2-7	TGCAGCGTTGAAACAGGCTCCACGGTCTACGAGCAGTACTTC	CSVETGSTVYEQYF
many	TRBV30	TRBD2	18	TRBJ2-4	TGTGCCTGGAGTCCGGGACTAGCGGTGACTCTAGCCAAAAACATTCAGTACTTC	CAWSPGLAVTLAKNIQYF
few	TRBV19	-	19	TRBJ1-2	TGTGCCAGTAGTATAGATCTTGGAAGGGGACGATTTAGCAGTTCGGGCTACACCTTC	CASSIDLGRGRFSSSGYTF
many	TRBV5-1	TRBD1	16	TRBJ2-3	TGCGCCAGCAGCACAGGACAGGGTTTATCTACGGATACGCAGTATTTT	CASSTGQGLSTDTQYF
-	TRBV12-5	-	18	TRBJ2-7	TGTGCTAGTGGTTTGGTATTAAGTATTTCGGGACGTTCCTACGAGCAGTACTTC	CASGLVLSISGRSYEQYF
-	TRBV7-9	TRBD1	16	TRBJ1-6	TGTACCAGCAGCTTGGATGCCGGGACAGGTAGATCACCCCTCCACTTT	CTSSLDAGTGRSPLHF
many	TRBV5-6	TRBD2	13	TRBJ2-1	TGTGCCAGCAGCTTGGAGGGTGGCGGGGAGGGGTTCTTC	CASSLEGGGEGFF
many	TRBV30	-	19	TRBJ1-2	TGTGCCTGGAGTTGGAGTGTACGGGTGGGGGGCCCTATCCCCTATGGCTACACCTTC	CAWSWSVRVGGPIPYGYTF